The 30 T cell receptor beta chains listed next were all sequenced from one sample in a study of metastatic and nonmetastatic thyroid tumors. Prior to thyroid surgery, none of the patients had received any treatment. TCRdb re-called clones from the PCR reads using MiXCR. Among about 25,000 clones listed, approximately 24% were seen once. Sequencing input: blood. These receptors came from a female donor with papillary thyroid cancer or a benign thyroid nodule (not recorded which). Some clones in this sample may be carry-over from other donors' samples.

The chain recombines TRBV20-1 with TRBJ2-1, with 10 positions matching TRBD2. V shed 4 bases and J 0 bases; nucleotides not matched to a gene: 9. The CDR3 has 17 amino acids. Germline V gives CDR1 DFQATT, CDR2 SNEGSKA (reference sequence). This CDR3 reads CSAMAPASGSSYNEQFF. The CDR3 DNA is TGCAGTGCTATGGCCCCCGCTAGCGGGAGCTCCTACAATGAGCAGTTCTTC.

This clone was counted ten times or more. This chain uses TRBV10-1 with TRBJ2-5, with D possibly matching TRBD1 (6 bases). There are 15 residues in the CDR3. The ends were cut back, 0 bases at V and 1 base at J, with 9 bases in the middle. Germline V gene sequence: CDR1 WNHNN, CDR2 SYGVQD (reference sequence). CDR3 amino acids: CASSESLTGQETQYF. Here the CDR3 DNA reads TGCGCCAGCAGTGAGTCCCTGACAGGCCAAGAGACCCAGTACTTC.

For this clone: The junction differs from germline at one of its ends, possibly a read error. V usage is TRBV6-1 and J usage is TRBJ2-1; D remains ambiguous. Per germline, CDR1 MNHNS and CDR2 SASEGT. The CDR3 has 12 amino acids. CDR3 DNA sequence: TGTGCCAACCTGGACCCTCATAATGAGCAGTTGTTC. Translated: CANLDPHNEQLF.

This clone turned up a few times. The V gene is TRBV28, the J gene TRBJ2-1; 10 positions match TRBD1. The J segment lost 4 bases and the V segment lost 9 bases, leaving 6 bases of the junction unmatched. Germline CDR1 reads MDHEN; CDR2 reads SYDVKM. The CDR3 extends over 14 amino acids. CDR3 region: CARIRGQGYNEQFF. CDR3 in DNA: TGTGCCAGAATTCGGGGACAGGGGTACAATGAGCAGTTCTTC.

This clone was picked up many times. The chain is built from TRBV5-6 and TRBJ2-7; the D call may be TRBD1 or TRBD2 (5 bases each). CDR3 length: 16 amino acids. Trimming took off 4 bases at V and 2 bases at J, with 19 bases between the two ends. Germline loops: CDR1 SGHDT, CDR2 YYEEEE. CDR3 protein: CASSRSLGTYAYEQYF. DNA for the CDR3: TGTGCCAGCAGCAGAAGCCTCGGGACGTATGCCTACGAGCAGTACTTC.

This clone was picked up many times. The CDR3 region is CSANRVMNTEAFF. The CDR3 DNA follows: TGCAGTGCGAACAGGGTAATGAACACTGAAGCTTTCTTT. This chain joins TRBV20-1 and TRBJ1-1, with D possibly matching TRBD1 (6 bases). Germline CDR1 is DFQATT and CDR2 is SNEGSKA (reference sequence). CDR3 length: 13 residues. Trimming removed 6 bases from V and 0 bases from J, with 11 bases in between.

This clone has only a few counts. The chain carries TRBV12-3 or TRBV12-4 and TRBJ2-7; D gene ambiguous. With 7 bases removed from V and 10 bases from J, the gap between germline ends came to 14 bases. The CDR3 is 11 amino acids. The chain's CDR3 is CASIFKFDQYF. The CDR3 DNA follows: TGTGCCAGCATTTTTAAATTCGATCAGTACTTC.

This clone has ten or more counts. The rearrangement joins TRBV3-1 to TRBJ1-2; D ambiguous. Trimming removed 4 bases from V and 6 bases from J, with 12 bases in between. This CDR3 has 13 amino acids. Germline V gene sequence: CDR1 LGHDT, CDR2 YNNKEL (reference sequence). CDR3 nucleotide sequence: TGTGCCAGCAGCCCCTTTAGTTTGAATGGCTACACCTTC. It codes for CASSPFSLNGYTF.

In its sample, this clone is medium-sized (0.01 to 0.1%). V and J are TRBV27 and TRBJ2-7; maybe TRBD1 (6 bases). The CDR3 is 14 amino acids. Germline V gives CDR1 MNHEY, CDR2 SMNVEV (reference sequence). Trimming cost V 5 bases and J 2 bases, with 13 bases left between them. DNA of the CDR3: TGTGCCAGCAGTCTCCAGACAGGACCCTACGAGCAGTACTTC. It codes for CASSLQTGPYEQYF.

This clone was observed many times. J is TRBJ2-3 and V is TRBV11-2, with 10 bases identical to TRBD2. CDR1 is SGHAT, CDR2 FQNNGV, per germline. This CDR3 contains 16 residues. Losses at the gene ends were 0 bases for V and 6 bases for J; bases not matched to a gene: 6. The CDR3 loop reads CASSLELAGFFDTQYF. In DNA form, the CDR3 reads TGTGCCAGCAGCTTAGAACTAGCGGGGTTCTTTGATACGCAGTATTTT.

This clone was seen many times. V gene TRBV19 combines with J gene TRBJ2-3; 11 nucleotides align to TRBD2. Germline V lookup: CDR1 LNHDA, CDR2 SQIVND (reference sequence). Germline trimming cut 5 bases from V and 1 base from J; bases unmatched to any gene: 5. CDR3 size: 16 residues. CDR3 DNA sequence: TGTGCCAGTAGTCGGGGGACTAGCGGTGGCACAGATACGCAGTATTTT. This sequence encodes CASSRGTSGGTDTQYF.

This clone was seen only a few times. The CDR3 does not end in the conserved phenylalanine or tryptophan, so this is likely a read error. The V and J genes are TRBV20-1 and TRBJ1-1; D unclear. This CDR3 region has 13 residues. Germline CDR1 reads DFQATT; CDR2 reads SNEGSKA (reference sequence). The V and J ends lost 7 bases and 6 bases respectively, with 18 bases between them. CDR3 sequence reads: CSDKGVGVAEAFL. As DNA, the CDR3 is TGCAGTGATAAAGGAGTTGGGGTCGCTGAAGCTTTCCTT.

The chain carries TRBV30 and TRBJ2-7, with D uncertain. The V gene's germline CDR1 is GTSNPN and CDR2 SVGIG (reference sequence). The CDR3 contains 12 residues. The CDR3 loop is CACNGPQNEQYF. The CDR3 DNA sequence: TGTGCGTGCAATGGACCTCAGAACGAGCAGTACTTC.

For this clone: Its ends do not fully match the called genes, so a read error is possible. The chain combines TRBV6-1 with TRBJ2-2; D unresolved. The V gene's germline CDR1 is MNHNS and CDR2 SASEGT. The CDR3 loop spans 13 amino acids. The CDR3 region is CDSKVMGNGELFF. The CDR3 bases are TGTGACAGCAAAGTCATGGGCAACGGGGAGCTGTTTTTT.

In its sample, this clone was seen many times. CDR3 residues: CASSSGGFSGTGELFF. CDR3 coding DNA: TGTGCCAGCAGCTCGGGTGGTTTTAGCGGCACCGGGGAGCTGTTTTTT. The V call is TRBV12-3 or TRBV12-4, the J call TRBJ2-2, with a weak D call TRBD2 (6 bases). V lost 6 bases and J 4 bases, leaving 18 bases between the germline ends. This CDR3 has 16 residues.

This sequence joins TRBV6-1 and TRBJ2-3; tentatively, D is TRBD1 (5 bases). Trimming removed 2 bases at V and 2 bases at J, with 14 bases between. Germline CDR1 is MNHNS and CDR2 is SASEGT. The CDR3 loop spans 16 amino acids. CDR3 residues: CASSEWTLGDTDTQYF. In nucleotides, the CDR3 is TGTGCCAGCAGTGAATGGACCCTAGGGGACACAGATACGCAGTATTTT.

In this sample, this clone turned up a few times. The chain couples TRBV27 to TRBJ2-7; 13 bases agree with TRBD2. This CDR3 comprises 14 residues. Unmatched junction bases numbered 2, after V lost 3 bases and J lost 6 bases. The germline V gene has CDR1 MNHEY and CDR2 SMNVEV (reference sequence). CDR3 region: CASSFRLAGGEQYF. DNA for the CDR3: TGTGCCAGCAGTTTCAGACTAGCGGGAGGCGAGCAGTACTTC.

The rearrangement joins TRBV5-1 to TRBJ2-2; the match to TRBD1 covers 9 bases. V gave up 7 bases and J gave up 4 bases; unmatched junction bases: 5. CDR3 size: 14 residues. Germline CDR1 SGHRS, CDR2 YFSETQ. The CDR3 is CASRDRESTGELFF. DNA for the CDR3: TGCGCCAGCCGGGACAGGGAGAGCACCGGGGAGCTGTTTTTT.

A few counts support this clone. The chain combines TRBV2 with TRBJ1-3; 9 nucleotides agree with TRBD1. The CDR3 consists of 13 residues. With 8 bases clipped from V and 8 bases from J, the junction kept 7 bases outside the gene matches. Germline V lookup: CDR1 SNHLY, CDR2 FYNNEI. In DNA form, the CDR3 reads TGTGCCAGCCTCCTACAGGGGGCTGACACCATATATTTT. The encoded protein is CASLLQGADTIYF.

In its sample, this clone ranks as medium-sized (0.01 to 0.1%). The V and J genes are TRBV6-1 and TRBJ1-6; 7 nucleotides line up with TRBD1. CDR1 and CDR2 from the germline V gene are MNHNS and SASEGT. V was pared by 6 bases and J by 5 bases, with 4 bases of the junction left unmatched. The CDR3 contains 14 residues. In DNA, the CDR3 is TGTGCCAGCAGGACAGGGCTTGATAATTCACCCCTCCACTTT. This sequence encodes CASRTGLDNSPLHF.

V and J are TRBV6-2 or TRBV6-3 and TRBJ2-6; D unresolved. With 5 bases removed from V and 0 bases from J, the gap between germline ends came to 8 bases. This CDR3 contains 15 residues. Germline CDR1 reads MNHEY; CDR2 reads SVGEGT. This CDR3 reads CASSPVDSGANVLTF. In DNA, the CDR3 is TGTGCCAGCAGTCCAGTGGACTCTGGGGCCAACGTCCTGACTTTC.

This chain links TRBV2 with TRBJ2-6; a weak D match, TRBD2 (6 bases). The germline V gene encodes CDR1 SNHLY and CDR2 FYNNEI. V lost 8 bases and J lost 0, with 17 bases in between. This CDR3 contains 17 residues. The chain's CDR3 is CASPSRGSYSGANVLTF. CDR3 in DNA: TGTGCCAGCCCTAGTCGGGGGTCCTACTCTGGGGCCAACGTCCTGACTTTC.

The chain combines TRBV6-2 or TRBV6-3 with TRBJ2-7, with 7 bases identical to TRBD1. CDR3 length: 15 amino acids. Germline assignment: CDR1 MNHEY and CDR2 SVGEGT. The V and J ends lost 7 bases and 7 bases, in that order; junction bases with no gene match: 16. The DNA for the CDR3 is TGTGCCAGCACTACTCAGCCGGTTGAGGGGGCAGAGCAGTACTTC. It yields the protein CASTTQPVEGAEQYF.

In its sample, this clone was seen many times. The V and J genes are TRBV12-3 or TRBV12-4 and TRBJ2-1, with TRBD2 identical over 7 bases. The J segment lost 6 bases and the V segment lost 6 bases, leaving 8 bases of the junction unmatched. This CDR3 comprises 14 residues. CDR3 amino acids: CASRPGLVVNEQFF. The CDR3 DNA is TGTGCCAGCAGACCCGGACTAGTTGTCAATGAGCAGTTCTTC.

This clone occurred many times. The V and J genes are TRBV19 and TRBJ2-3, with D unresolved. Germline V gives CDR1 LNHDA, CDR2 SQIVND (reference sequence). The CDR3 has 14 amino acids. V was cut by 0 bases and J by 1 base, with 5 bases left in between. DNA of the CDR3: TGTGCCAGTAGTATAGATTTCCGCACAGATACGCAGTATTTT. Encoded protein: CASSIDFRTDTQYF.

The J gene is TRBJ2-3, the V gene TRBV20-1; TRBD2 is a possible D gene (6 bases). The CDR3 length is 19 residues. The germline gives CDR1 DFQATT, CDR2 SNEGSKA (reference sequence). V was clipped by 2 bases and J by 7 bases, with 31 bases between them. CDR3 in amino acids: CSARTPAGGGAPYGHTQYF. Written as DNA, the CDR3 is TGCAGTGCTAGAACGCCCGCTGGAGGAGGGGCCCCTTACGGGCATACGCAGTATTTT.

This clone was recorded many times. The V and J genes are TRBV10-3 and TRBJ1-1; D call uncertain. V was pared by 5 bases and J by 6 bases, with 13 bases between. There are 13 residues in the CDR3. Looked up from germline, CDR1 is ENHRY and CDR2 is SYGVKD. The CDR3 reads CAISSHGRAEAFF. Here the CDR3 DNA reads TGTGCCATCAGTTCACACGGGCGCGCTGAAGCTTTCTTT.

Remarks on this clone: The missing conserved phenylalanine or tryptophan at the end of this CDR3 makes a read error likely. This rearrangement joins TRBV20-1 to TRBJ1-1; D may be TRBD1 (5 bases). The germline CDR1 and CDR2 sequences are DFQATT and SNEGSKA (reference sequence). This CDR3 has 13 amino acids. Trimming shortened V by 6 bases and J by 3 bases, and 14 bases separated the two germline ends. The chain's CDR3 is CSARETADTEAFS. The CDR3 DNA follows: TGCAGTGCCAGGGAAACGGCTGACACTGAAGCTTTCTCT.

This clone was observed at least ten times. This specimen includes other DNA sequences encoding the same CDR3. The chain carries TRBV2 and TRBJ2-7, with 11 bases aligning to TRBD1. The ends lost 11 bases at V and 3 bases at J; junction bases unmatched: 3. Per the germline V gene, CDR1 is SNHLY and CDR2 is FYNNEI. The CDR3 has 12 amino acids. CDR3 sequence (DNA): TGTGCCCGAGGGACAGGGGGCTACGAGCAGTACTTC. Protein product: CARGTGGYEQYF.

The rearrangement uses TRBV27 and TRBJ1-2; D gene uncertain. Trimming shortened V by 3 bases and J by 6 bases, and 11 bases separated the two germline ends. CDR1 is MNHEY, CDR2 SMNVEV, per germline (reference sequence). The CDR3 consists of 13 residues. Here the CDR3 DNA reads TGTGCCAGCAGTTTTTCCCTCGGCGATGGCTACACCTTC. Its protein is CASSFSLGDGYTF.